The present TCR beta chain was sequenced within a study of blood T cell repertoires in COVID-19 (dated by TCRdb to the early 2020s). Some background on the complete study: Samples from collaborators originated in the United States, Italy and Spain and spanned both the acute and convalescent phases of COVID-19. Where available, HLA class I and class II types were obtained from metadata supplied by the sample provider rather than from assay-based typing. The repertoires were made available in a free public database intended to serve as a resource for research on the immune response to SARS-CoV-2. The prospective study material was composed of cDNA or gDNA derived from T cells, B-cell-depleted T cells, or PBMCs. Subjects who had been exposed to COVID-19, were actively infected with it, or had recovered from it provided the deeply sampled blood TCRbeta repertoires that made up the dataset. A de-identified subject ID, COVID-19 status, age in years and sex were almost always included in the sample metadata. Samples were obtained from the ongoing ImmuneRACE study (first 160 participants) and from 950 to 1,500 subjects provided by 6 global collaborators.

On this clone: Its target antigen remains unknown. No much larger clone is present one base from it, and per-base qualities are unavailable. This CDR3 is also generated by other DNA sequences in the sample.

What the study reported, not specific to this receptor: Clinical and demographic metadata were provided uncurated, with the amount varying by source and participant.

Whole blood was collected in K2EDTA tubes by collaborating institutions according to the institutions' own protocols. For TCRbeta analysis, collaborators shipped samples in one of three forms: frozen whole blood, isolated PBMCs, or DNA extracted from either of those sample types. TCRbeta CDR3 regions were amplified from genomic DNA using the immunoSEQ Assay, a bias-controlled multiplex PCR. Turning to the authors' computational methods: Nucleated cell counts per sample were estimated from amplification of reference gene primers within the assay. To quantify the absolute abundance of each unique TCRbeta CDR3 rearrangement, sequence reads were collapsed and filtered. Productive Simpson clonality was computed per sample as the square root of Simpson's diversity index over productive rearrangements. As stored in TCRdb, this immuneACCESS dataset retains in-frame rearrangements with V and J assigned. A fraction of the clones does not appear; measured against another copy, unresolved V genes explain less than half of the discrepancy, and the remainder lacks a known reason. V, J and clone size are those of that table, while D and trimming were read from the DNA. The sample table contains a few hundred thousand clones; only one count was recorded for 70% to 90% of them. Of the sample, roughly 1.2% falls within the top ten clones.

The sequence derives from a man in his forties with acute or convalescent COVID-19. The sample consisted of peripheral blood.

The nucleotide sequence is given as TGTGCCAGCAGCCAAGGTCTCAATCAGCCCCAGCATTTT. Its translation is CASSQGLNQPQHF. The rearranged segments are TRBV3-1 (or the pseudogene TRBV3-2) and TRBJ1-5; a confident D gene designation cannot be given. V is cut by 1 base and J by 3 bases, and the space between the germline ends is 4 bases. The cysteine opens and the phenylalanine closes a CDR3 of 13 amino acids. Solely the CDR3 DNA is kept, with 39 bases framed from the first base. CDR1 is given as LGHDT and CDR2 as YNNKEL, both from the germline V gene (reference sequence).